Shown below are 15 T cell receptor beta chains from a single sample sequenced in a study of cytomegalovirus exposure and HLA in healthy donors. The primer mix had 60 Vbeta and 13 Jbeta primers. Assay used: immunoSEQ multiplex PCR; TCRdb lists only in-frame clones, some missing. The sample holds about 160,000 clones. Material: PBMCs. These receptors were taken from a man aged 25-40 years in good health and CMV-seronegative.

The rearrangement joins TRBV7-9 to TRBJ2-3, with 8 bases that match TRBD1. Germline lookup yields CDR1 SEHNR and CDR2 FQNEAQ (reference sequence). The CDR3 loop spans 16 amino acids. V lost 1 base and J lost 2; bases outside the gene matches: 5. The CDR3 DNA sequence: TGTGCCAGCAGCTTAGAGACAGGGGCTTACACAGATACGCAGTATTTT. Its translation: CASSLETGAYTDTQYF.

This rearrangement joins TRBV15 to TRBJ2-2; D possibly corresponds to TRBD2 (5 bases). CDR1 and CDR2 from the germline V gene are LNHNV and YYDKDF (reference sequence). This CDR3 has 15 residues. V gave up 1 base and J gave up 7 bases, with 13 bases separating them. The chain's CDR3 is CATSRVNRADGELFF. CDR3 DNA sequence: TGTGCCACCAGCAGAGTAAATAGAGCGGACGGGGAGCTGTTTTTT.

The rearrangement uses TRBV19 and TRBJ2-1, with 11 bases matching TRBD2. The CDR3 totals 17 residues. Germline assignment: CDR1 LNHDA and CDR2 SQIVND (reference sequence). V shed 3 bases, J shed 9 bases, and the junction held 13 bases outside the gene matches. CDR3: CASSIRRLAGISGEQFF. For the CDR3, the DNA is TGTGCCAGTAGTATCCGCAGACTAGCGGGAATTTCTGGTGAGCAGTTCTTC.

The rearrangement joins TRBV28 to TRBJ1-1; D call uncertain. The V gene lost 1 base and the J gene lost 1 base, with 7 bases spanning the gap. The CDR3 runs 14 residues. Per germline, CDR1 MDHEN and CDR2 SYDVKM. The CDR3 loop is CASSLSSWNTEAFF. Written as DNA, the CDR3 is TGTGCCAGCAGTTTATCTTCCTGGAACACTGAAGCTTTCTTT.

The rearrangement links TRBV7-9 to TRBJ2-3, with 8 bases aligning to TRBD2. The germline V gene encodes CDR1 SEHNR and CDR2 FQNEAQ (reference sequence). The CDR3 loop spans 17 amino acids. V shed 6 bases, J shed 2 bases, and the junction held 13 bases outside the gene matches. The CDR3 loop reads CASRRGARRPPTDTQYF. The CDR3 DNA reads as TGTGCCAGCAGGCGGGGGGCGCGGAGGCCCCCCACAGATACGCAGTATTTT.

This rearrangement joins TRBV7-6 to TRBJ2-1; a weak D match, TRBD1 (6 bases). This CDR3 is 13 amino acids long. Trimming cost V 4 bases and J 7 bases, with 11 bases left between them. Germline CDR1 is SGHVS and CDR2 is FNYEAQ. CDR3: CASSYLQGNEQFF. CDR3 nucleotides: TGTGCCAGCAGCTACTTACAGGGTAATGAGCAGTTCTTC.

CDR3 protein: CASNGGYSTDTQYF. In nucleotides, the CDR3 is TGTGCCAGCAATGGCGGGTACAGCACAGATACGCAGTATTTT. V and J are TRBV6-6 and TRBJ2-3; D possibly corresponds to TRBD2 (5 bases). Trimming stripped 7 bases from V and 0 bases from J, with 11 bases between. CDR1 is MNHNY, CDR2 SVGAGI, per germline (reference sequence). The CDR3 consists of 14 residues.

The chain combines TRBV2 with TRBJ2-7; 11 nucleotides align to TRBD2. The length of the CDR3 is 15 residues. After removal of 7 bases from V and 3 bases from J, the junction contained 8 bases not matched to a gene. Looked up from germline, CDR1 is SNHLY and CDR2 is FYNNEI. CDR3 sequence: CASNLGLAEYYEQYF. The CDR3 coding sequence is TGTGCCAGCAACCTGGGACTAGCGGAATACTACGAGCAGTACTTC. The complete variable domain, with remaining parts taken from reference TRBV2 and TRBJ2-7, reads EPEVTQTPSHQVTQMGQEVILRCVPISNHLYFYWYRQILGQKVEFLVSFYNNEISEKSEIFDDQFSVERPDGSNFTLKIRSTKLEDSAMYFCASNLGLAEYYEQYFGPGTRLTVT.

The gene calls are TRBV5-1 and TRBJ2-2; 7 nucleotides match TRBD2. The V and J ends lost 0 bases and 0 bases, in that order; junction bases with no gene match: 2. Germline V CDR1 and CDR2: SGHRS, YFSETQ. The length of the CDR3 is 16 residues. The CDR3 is CASSLALAANTGELFF. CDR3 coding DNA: TGCGCCAGCAGCTTGGCGCTAGCGGCGAACACCGGGGAGCTGTTTTTT. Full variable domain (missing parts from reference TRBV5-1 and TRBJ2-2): KAGVTQTPRYLIKTRGQQVTLSCSPISGHRSVSWYQQTPGQGLQFLFEYFSETQRNKGNFPGRFSGRQFSNSRSEMNVSTLELGDSALYLCASSLALAANTGELFFGEGSRLTVL.

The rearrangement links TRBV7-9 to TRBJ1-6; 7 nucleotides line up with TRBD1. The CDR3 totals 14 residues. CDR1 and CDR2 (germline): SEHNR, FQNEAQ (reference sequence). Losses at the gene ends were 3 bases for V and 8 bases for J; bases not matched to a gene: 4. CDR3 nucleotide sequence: TGTGCCAGCAGCTTTAGCCAGGGGGATTCACCCCTCCACTTT. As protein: CASSFSQGDSPLHF.

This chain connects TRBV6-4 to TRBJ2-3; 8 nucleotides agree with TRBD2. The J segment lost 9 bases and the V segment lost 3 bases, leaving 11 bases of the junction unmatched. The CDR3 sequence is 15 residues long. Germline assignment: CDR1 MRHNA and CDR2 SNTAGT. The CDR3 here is CASSESSGSLMTQYF. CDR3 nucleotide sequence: TGTGCCAGCAGTGAGTCTAGCGGGTCTCTCATGACGCAGTATTTT.

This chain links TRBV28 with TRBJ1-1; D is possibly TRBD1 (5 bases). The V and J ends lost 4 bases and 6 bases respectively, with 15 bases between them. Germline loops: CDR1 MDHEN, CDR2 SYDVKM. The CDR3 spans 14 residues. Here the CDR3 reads CASSSVGGKAEAFF. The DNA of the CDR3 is TGTGCCAGCAGTTCTGTTGGGGGGAAAGCTGAAGCTTTCTTT.

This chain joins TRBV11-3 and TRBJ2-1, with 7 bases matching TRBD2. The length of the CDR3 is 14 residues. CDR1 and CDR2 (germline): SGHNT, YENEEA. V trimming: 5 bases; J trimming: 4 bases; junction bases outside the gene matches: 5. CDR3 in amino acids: CASSAGGIYNEQFF. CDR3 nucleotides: TGTGCCAGCAGCGCCGGGGGGATTTACAATGAGCAGTTCTTC. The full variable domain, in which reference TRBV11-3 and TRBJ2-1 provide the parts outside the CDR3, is EAGVVQSPRYKIIEKKQPVAFWCNPISGHNTLYWYLQNLGQGPELLIRYENEEAVDDSQLPKDRFSAERLKGVDSTLKIQPAELGDSAVYLCASSAGGIYNEQFFGPGTRLTVL.

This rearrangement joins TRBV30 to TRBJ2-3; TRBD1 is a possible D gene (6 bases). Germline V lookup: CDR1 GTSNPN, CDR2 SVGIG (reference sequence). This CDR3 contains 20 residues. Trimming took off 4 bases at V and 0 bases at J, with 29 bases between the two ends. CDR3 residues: CAWKGVLSRDKPSSTDTQYF. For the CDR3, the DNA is TGTGCCTGGAAGGGGGTCTTGTCCCGGGACAAACCCTCAAGCACAGATACGCAGTATTTT.

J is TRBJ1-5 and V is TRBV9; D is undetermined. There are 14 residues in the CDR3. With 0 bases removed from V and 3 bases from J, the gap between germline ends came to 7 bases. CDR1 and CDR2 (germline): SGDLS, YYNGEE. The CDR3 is CASSVGQYNQPQHF. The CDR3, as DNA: TGTGCCAGCAGCGTAGGGCAGTACAATCAGCCCCAGCATTTT.